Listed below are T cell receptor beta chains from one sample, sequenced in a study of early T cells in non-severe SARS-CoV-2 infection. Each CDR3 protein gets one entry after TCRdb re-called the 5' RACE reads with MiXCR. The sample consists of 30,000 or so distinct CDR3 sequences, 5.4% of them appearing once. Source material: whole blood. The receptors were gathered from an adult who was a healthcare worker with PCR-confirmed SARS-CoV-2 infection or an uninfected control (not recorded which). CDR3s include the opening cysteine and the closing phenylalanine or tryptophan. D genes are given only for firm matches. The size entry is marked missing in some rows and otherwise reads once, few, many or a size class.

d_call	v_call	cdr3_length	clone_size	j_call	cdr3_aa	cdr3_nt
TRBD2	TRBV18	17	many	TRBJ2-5	CASSPLSTSGRKETQYF	TGTGCCAGCTCACCGCTCTCAACTAGCGGGAGGAAAGAGACCCAGTACTTC
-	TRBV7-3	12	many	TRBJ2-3	CASSPGTDTQYF	TGTGCCAGCAGCCCTGGGACAGATACGCAGTATTTT
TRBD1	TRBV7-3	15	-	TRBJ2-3	CASSAGQGAVYTQYF	TGTGCCAGCAGCGCTGGACAGGGGGCAGTTTATACGCAGTATTTT
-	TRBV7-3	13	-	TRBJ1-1	CASSFDRITEAFF	TGTGCCAGCAGCTTCGACAGGATCACTGAAGCTTTCTTT
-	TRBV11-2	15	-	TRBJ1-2	CASSLNFGEAYGYTF	TGTGCCAGCAGCTTAAATTTCGGGGAGGCCTATGGCTACACCTTC
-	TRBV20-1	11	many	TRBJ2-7	CSVPGDHEQYF	TGCAGTGTCCCAGGGGACCACGAGCAGTACTTC
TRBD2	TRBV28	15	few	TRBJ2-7	CASSPRGTSWYEQYF	TGTGCCAGCAGCCCCCGCGGGACTAGCTGGTACGAGCAGTACTTC
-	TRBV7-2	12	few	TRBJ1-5	CASSLPAQPQHF	TGTGCCAGCAGCCTCCCGGCTCAGCCCCAGCATTTT
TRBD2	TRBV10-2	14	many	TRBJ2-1	CASTTSGSNNEQFF	TGCGCCAGCACAACTAGCGGGAGTAACAATGAGCAGTTCTTC
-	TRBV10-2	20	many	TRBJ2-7	CASSVSSIPGAALIPYEQYF	TGCGCCAGCAGTGTTTCGAGTATTCCGGGGGCGGCCTTAATTCCCTACGAGCAGTACTTC
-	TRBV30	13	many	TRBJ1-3	CALDKTSGNTIYF	TGTGCCTTGGACAAAACCTCTGGAAACACCATATATTTT
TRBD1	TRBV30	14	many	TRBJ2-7	CACTPGQPYGEQYF	TGTGCCTGCACACCGGGACAGCCCTATGGAGAGCAGTACTTC
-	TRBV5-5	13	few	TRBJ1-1	CASSLSWGTEAFF	TGTGCCAGCAGCCTATCTTGGGGCACTGAAGCTTTCTTT
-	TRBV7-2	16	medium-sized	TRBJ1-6	CASSPTPQGYRSPLHF	TGTGCCAGCAGCCCTACCCCCCAGGGTTATAGATCACCCCTCCACTTT
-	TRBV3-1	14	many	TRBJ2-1	CASSHHRDYNEQFF	TGTGCCAGCAGCCACCACCGGGACTACAATGAGCAGTTCTTC
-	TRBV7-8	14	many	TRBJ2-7	CASSIRDTTYEQYF	TGTGCCAGCAGCATCCGGGACACTACCTACGAGCAGTACTTC
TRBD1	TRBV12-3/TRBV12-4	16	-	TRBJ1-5	CASRGTGNTGNQPQHF	TGTGCCAGCAGGGGGACAGGGAACACCGGCAATCAGCCCCAGCATTTT
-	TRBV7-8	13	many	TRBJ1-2	CASSPLGEPNGTF	TGTGCCAGCAGCCCCCTGGGAGAGCCGAACGGCACCTTC
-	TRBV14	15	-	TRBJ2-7	CASSQDKRFFYEQYF	TGTGCCAGCAGCCAAGATAAGCGGTTCTTCTACGAGCAGTACTTC
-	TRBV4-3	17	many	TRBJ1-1	CASSQDRETGLNTEAFF	TGCGCCAGCAGCCAAGATCGGGAAACCGGGCTGAACACTGAAGCTTTCTTT
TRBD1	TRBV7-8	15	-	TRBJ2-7	CASSEGQGPSYEQYF	TGTGCCAGCAGCGAGGGACAGGGACCGTCCTACGAGCAGTACTTC
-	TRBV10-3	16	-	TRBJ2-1	CAISEYHEAERNEQFF	TGTGCCATCAGTGAGTATCACGAGGCGGAGCGCAATGAGCAGTTCTTC
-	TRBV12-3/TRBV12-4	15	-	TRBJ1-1	CASSLALGQNTEAFF	TGTGCCAGCAGTTTAGCCCTGGGACAGAACACTGAAGCTTTCTTT
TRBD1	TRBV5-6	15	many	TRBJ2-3	CASSLKWDSTDTQYF	TGTGCCAGCAGCTTGAAGTGGGACAGTACAGATACGCAGTATTTT
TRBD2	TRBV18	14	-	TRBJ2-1	CASSPREGSNEQFF	TGTGCCAGCTCACCCCGGGAGGGTTCCAATGAGCAGTTCTTC
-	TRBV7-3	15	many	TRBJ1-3	CASSLSGGFGNTIYF	TGTGCCAGCAGCTTAAGCGGGGGTTTTGGAAACACCATATATTTT